These T cell receptor beta chains were read from a single sample in a study of T cell clonotyping in hematopoietic cell transplantation. Measured with immunoSEQ multiplex PCR; TCRdb has only the in-frame clones, and not every one. In the table there are more than 10,000 clones, about 79% of which are singletons. The sequences come from PBMCs, collected 100 days after allogeneic stem cell transplant. The source is a female patient between 40 and 55 years old who had an allogeneic stem cell transplant from a related donor, so T cells may come from the graft donor. Some clones in this sample may be carry-over from other donors' samples. The CDR3 runs from the conserved cysteine through the conserved F or W. The D gene is left open where the match is weak. Expanded clones get a size class; other rows say once, few or many, or leave the size out.

15,TRBV9,-,TRBJ2-7,-,CASSVETGPYDEQYF,TGTGCCAGCAGCGTTGAGACAGGACCTTACGACGAGCAGTACTTC
18,TRBV25-1,-,TRBJ2-3,-,CASSHYSRDTYSTDTQYF,TGTGCCAGCAGTCATTACAGCCGGGACACCTATAGCACAGATACGCAGTATTTT
14,TRBV19,-,TRBJ2-7,-,CASSIRGAVYEQYF,TGTGCCAGTAGTATCAGGGGCGCAGTCTACGAGCAGTACTTC
17,TRBV4-2,-,TRBJ1-5,-,CASSQEVRGVGNQPQHF,TGTGCCAGCAGCCAAGAAGTACGGGGGGTGGGCAATCAGCCCCAGCATTTT
11,TRBV20-1,-,TRBJ2-1,-,CSAGSYNEQFF,TGCAGTGCTGGTAGTTACAATGAGCAGTTCTTC
14,TRBV5-4,TRBD1,TRBJ2-7,once,CASSTRTGGDEQYF,TGTGCCAGCAGCACCCGGACAGGGGGAGACGAGCAGTACTTC
14,TRBV2,-,TRBJ1-4,-,CATLPGTVNEKLFF,TGTGCCACCCTGCCGGGGACGGTTAATGAAAAACTGTTTTTT
14,TRBV9,TRBD1,TRBJ1-4,-,CASSADRSNEKLFF,TGTGCCAGCAGCGCGGACAGGTCTAATGAAAAACTGTTTTTT
13,TRBV11-3,-,TRBJ1-1,-,CASSLDGGPEAFF,TGTGCCAGCAGCTTAGATGGAGGACCTGAAGCTTTCTTT
13,TRBV5-8,TRBD1,TRBJ1-2,-,CASSLLQGWGYTF,TGTGCCAGCAGCTTGCTACAGGGGTGGGGCTACACCTTC
15,TRBV6-4,TRBD1,TRBJ1-1,-,CASSEEQGTATEAFF,TGTGCCAGCAGTGAAGAACAGGGGACGGCGACTGAAGCTTTCTTT
18,TRBV28,-,TRBJ1-1,-,CASSLASGAQLMNTEAFF,TGTGCCAGCAGTTTGGCCTCAGGTGCTCAACTGATGAACACTGAAGCTTTCTTT
13,TRBV6-5,-,TRBJ1-1,-,CASSTTRATEAFF,TGTGCCAGCAGTACGACCAGGGCTACTGAAGCTTTCTTT
13,TRBV30,-,TRBJ2-7,-,CAWRAPGEYEQYF,TGTGCCTGGAGAGCCCCGGGGGAATACGAGCAGTACTTC
18,TRBV25-1,TRBD2,TRBJ2-7,-,CASSDPSGTSGRTYEQYF,TGTGCCAGCAGTGATCCTTCCGGGACTAGCGGGAGGACGTACGAGCAGTACTTC
18,TRBV25-1,-,TRBJ1-1,-,CASSEGEFATRANTEAFF,TGTGCCAGCAGTGAGGGAGAATTTGCGACTCGAGCGAACACTGAAGCTTTCTTT
14,TRBV28,TRBD1,TRBJ2-7,-,CAAGTTGGTYEQYF,TGTGCCGCAGGAACGACAGGGGGAACCTACGAGCAGTACTTC
14,TRBV4-2,-,TRBJ2-7,-,CASSQGVQGYEQYF,TGTGCCAGCAGCCAAGGGGTCCAAGGATACGAGCAGTACTTC
14,TRBV5-6,-,TRBJ2-4,-,CASSSVVLQNIQYF,TGTGCCAGCAGCTCGGTGGTCCTTCAAAACATTCAGTACTTC
17,TRBV19,-,TRBJ1-5,-,CASKEGVTGPSNQPQHF,TGTGCCAGTAAAGAAGGGGTAACGGGCCCTAGCAATCAGCCCCAGCATTTT
13,TRBV28,-,TRBJ2-1,once,CASSWAGSDEQFF,TGTGCCAGCAGTTGGGCAGGGAGTGATGAGCAGTTCTTC
15,TRBV19,-,TRBJ2-5,few,CASSIDRQTQETQYF,TGTGCCAGTAGTATAGATAGACAGACCCAAGAGACCCAGTACTTC
16,TRBV7-7,TRBD1,TRBJ2-2,-,CASSSTGGLNTGELFF,TGTGCCAGCAGCTCCACAGGGGGCCTGAACACCGGGGAGCTGTTTTTT
12,TRBV10-1,TRBD1,TRBJ1-1,-,CASSRGTGEAFF,TGCGCCAGCAGTAGAGGAACAGGGGAGGCTTTCTTT
13,TRBV7-3,TRBD1,TRBJ2-5,once,CASSPDRGETQYF,TGTGCCAGCAGCCCGGACAGGGGAGAGACCCAGTACTTC
14,TRBV2,TRBD2,TRBJ2-7,-,CASSGGGNHYEQYF,TGTGCCAGCAGTGGGGGGGGGAACCACTACGAGCAGTACTTC
13,TRBV7-6,-,TRBJ2-2,-,CASSLETTGELFF,TGTGCCAGCAGCTTAGAGACTACCGGGGAGCTGTTTTTT
15,TRBV29-1,-,TRBJ1-3,-,CSVVIGSFSGNTIYF,TGCAGCGTTGTTATCGGCAGCTTCTCTGGAAACACCATATATTTT
14,TRBV10-3,TRBD1,TRBJ1-2,few,CAISEEGQGSGYTF,TGTGCCATCAGTGAGGAGGGACAGGGGAGTGGCTACACCTTC
13,TRBV30,-,TRBJ1-3,-,CAWSVRMSDTIYF,TGTGCCTGGAGTGTCCGTATGAGCGACACCATATATTTT
15,TRBV11-2,TRBD2,TRBJ2-1,few,CASSLEASGSNEQFF,TGTGCCAGCAGCTTAGAGGCTAGCGGGAGCAATGAGCAGTTCTTC
11,TRBV2,-,TRBJ2-7,-,CASSAIYEQYF,TGTGCCAGCAGCGCGATCTACGAGCAGTACTTC
18,TRBV7-9,-,TRBJ2-7,once,CASSPDRGGRTRTYEQYF,TGTGCCAGCAGCCCCGACAGGGGAGGGCGGACTAGAACCTACGAGCAGTACTTC
15,TRBV6-5,-,TRBJ1-1,few,CASTRGASMNTEAFF,TGTGCCAGCACACGAGGGGCGTCCATGAACACTGAAGCTTTCTTT
13,TRBV18,-,TRBJ1-2,-,CASSPGADGGYTF,TGTGCCAGCTCACCAGGGGCAGACGGTGGCTACACCTTC
14,TRBV28,TRBD1,TRBJ2-7,-,CASRSTGGFYEQYF,TGTGCCAGCAGATCGACAGGGGGCTTCTACGAGCAGTACTTC
14,TRBV6-6,-,TRBJ1-1,-,CASSGRSMNTEAFF,TGTGCCAGCAGCGGGAGAAGCATGAACACTGAAGCTTTCTTT
13,TRBV19,-,TRBJ2-7,-,CASALTGIDEQYF,TGTGCCAGCGCCTTAACGGGCATCGACGAGCAGTACTTC
17,TRBV30,-,TRBJ2-5,-,CAWSVRGNRRVQETQYF,TGTGCCTGGAGTGTACGAGGGAACAGGCGCGTCCAAGAGACCCAGTACTTC
14,TRBV11-3,-,TRBJ2-3,once,CASSLVGLTDTQYF,TGTGCCAGCAGCTTAGTGGGCCTCACAGATACGCAGTATTTT
13,TRBV9,TRBD1,TRBJ1-4,-,CASSANRGEKLFF,TGTGCCAGCAGCGCTAACAGGGGTGAAAAACTGTTTTTT
16,TRBV18,-,TRBJ2-7,-,CASSPPTGRATYEQYF,TGTGCCAGCTCACCCCCGACAGGACGGGCGACATACGAGCAGTACTTC
12,TRBV19,-,TRBJ2-2,once,CASSYYTGELFF,TGTGCCAGTAGTTACTACACCGGGGAGCTGTTTTTT
11,TRBV25-1,-,TRBJ2-7,-,CASSAGRKQYF,TGTGCCAGCAGTGCTGGACGCAAGCAGTACTTC
13,TRBV9,-,TRBJ2-5,-,CASSVARGETQYF,TGTGCCAGCAGCGTAGCTCGGGGAGAGACCCAGTACTTC
13,TRBV19,-,TRBJ1-5,-,CASRRLGVQPQHF,TGTGCCAGTAGGAGACTAGGTGTCCAGCCCCAGCATTTT